This T cell receptor (beta chain) was sequenced for a study of blood T cell repertoires in COVID-19. In the authors' methods: Reference gene primer amplification in the assay estimated nucleated cell counts. Repertoires were generated with immunoSEQ multiplex PCR, while TCRdb's copy carries only in-frame clones and drops some. V and J calls and clone size follow that table, whereas D and trimming were derived from the DNA. Among more than 110,000 clones listed, about four fifths were seen once. Those enrolled, adults aged roughly 18 to 95 years, came from 25 or so US areas. Each participant's cohort was designated according to participant-reported clinical history. Germline V gene lookup returns CDR1 LNHDA and CDR2 SQIVND (reference sequence). V dropped 7 bases and J dropped 2 bases, with 12 bases sitting between them. This CDR3 region has 14 residues.

Input material: PBMCs or T cells enriched from blood (not recorded which). The receptor comes from a man aged 35-49 years with acute COVID-19. This chain links TRBV19 with TRBJ1-5; no clear D. The CDR3 DNA follows: TGTGCCAGTATGGAGCCGTGGGGCAATCAGCCCCAGCATTTT. Translation gives CASMEPWGNQPQHF.